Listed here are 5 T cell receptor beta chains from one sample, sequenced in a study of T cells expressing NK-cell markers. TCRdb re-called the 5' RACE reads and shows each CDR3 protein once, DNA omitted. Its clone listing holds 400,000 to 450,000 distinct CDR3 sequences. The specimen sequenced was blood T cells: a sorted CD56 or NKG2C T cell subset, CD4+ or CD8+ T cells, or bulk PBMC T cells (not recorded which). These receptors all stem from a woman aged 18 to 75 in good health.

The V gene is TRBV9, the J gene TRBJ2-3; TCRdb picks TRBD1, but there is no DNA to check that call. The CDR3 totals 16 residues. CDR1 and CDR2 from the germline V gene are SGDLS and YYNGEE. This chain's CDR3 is CASSPPGDSRTDTQYF.

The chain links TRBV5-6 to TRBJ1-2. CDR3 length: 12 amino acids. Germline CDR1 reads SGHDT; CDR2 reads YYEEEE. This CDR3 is CASSRAFYGHTF.

CDR3 sequence reads: CASSDTGTGAHNEQFF. This sequence joins TRBV9 and TRBJ2-1; there is no DNA to check the TCRdb D call of TRBD1. Germline V gene lookup returns CDR1 SGDLS and CDR2 YYNGEE. The CDR3 loop spans 16 amino acids.

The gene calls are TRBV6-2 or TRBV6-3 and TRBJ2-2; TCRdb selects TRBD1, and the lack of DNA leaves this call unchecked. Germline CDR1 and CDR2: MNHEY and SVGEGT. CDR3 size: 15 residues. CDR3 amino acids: CATKGTGTDTGELFF.

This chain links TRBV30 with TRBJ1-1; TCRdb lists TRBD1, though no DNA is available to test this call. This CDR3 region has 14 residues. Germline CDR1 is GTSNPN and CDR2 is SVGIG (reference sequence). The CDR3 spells CAWSVYRGGTEAFF.